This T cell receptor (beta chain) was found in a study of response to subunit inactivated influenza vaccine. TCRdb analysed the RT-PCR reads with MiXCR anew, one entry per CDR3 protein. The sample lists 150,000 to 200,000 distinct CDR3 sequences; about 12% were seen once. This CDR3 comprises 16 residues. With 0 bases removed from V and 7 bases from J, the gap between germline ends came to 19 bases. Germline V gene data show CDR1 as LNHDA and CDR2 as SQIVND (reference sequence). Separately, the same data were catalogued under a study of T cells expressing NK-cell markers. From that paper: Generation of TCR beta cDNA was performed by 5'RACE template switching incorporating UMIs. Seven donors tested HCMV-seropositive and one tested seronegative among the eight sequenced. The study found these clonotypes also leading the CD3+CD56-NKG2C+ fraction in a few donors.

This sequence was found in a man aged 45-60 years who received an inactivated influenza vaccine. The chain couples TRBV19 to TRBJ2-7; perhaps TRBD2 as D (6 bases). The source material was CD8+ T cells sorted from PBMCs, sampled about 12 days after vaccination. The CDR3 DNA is TGTGCCAGTAGTATAGAGCCCCCGGGACTCTTGGGGGAGCAGTACTTC. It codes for CASSIEPPGLLGEQYF.